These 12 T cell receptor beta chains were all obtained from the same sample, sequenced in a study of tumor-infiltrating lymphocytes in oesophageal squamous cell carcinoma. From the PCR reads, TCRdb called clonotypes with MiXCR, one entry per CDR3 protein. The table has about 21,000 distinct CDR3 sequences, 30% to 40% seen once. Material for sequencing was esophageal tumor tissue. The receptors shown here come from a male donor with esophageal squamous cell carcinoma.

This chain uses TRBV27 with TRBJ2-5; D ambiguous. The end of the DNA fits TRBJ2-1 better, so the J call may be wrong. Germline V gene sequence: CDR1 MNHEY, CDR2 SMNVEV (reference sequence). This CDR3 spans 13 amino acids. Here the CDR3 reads CASSLGVPGEQFF. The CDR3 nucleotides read TGTGCCAGCAGTTTAGGAGTTCCTGGTGAGCAGTTCTTC.

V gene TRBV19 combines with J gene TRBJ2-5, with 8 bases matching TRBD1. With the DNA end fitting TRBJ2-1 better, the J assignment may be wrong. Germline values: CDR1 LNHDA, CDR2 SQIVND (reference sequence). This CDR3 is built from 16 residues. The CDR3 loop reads CASTSPQGAKNNEQFF. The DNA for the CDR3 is TGTGCCAGTACCTCACCCCAGGGGGCGAAGAACAATGAGCAGTTCTTC.

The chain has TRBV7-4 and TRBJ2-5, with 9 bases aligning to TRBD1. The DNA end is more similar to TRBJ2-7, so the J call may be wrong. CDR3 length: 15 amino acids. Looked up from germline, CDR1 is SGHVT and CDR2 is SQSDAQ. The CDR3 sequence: CASSSSGTGSYEQYF. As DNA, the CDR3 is TGTGCCAGCAGCTCCTCCGGGACAGGGAGTTACGAGCAGTACTTC.

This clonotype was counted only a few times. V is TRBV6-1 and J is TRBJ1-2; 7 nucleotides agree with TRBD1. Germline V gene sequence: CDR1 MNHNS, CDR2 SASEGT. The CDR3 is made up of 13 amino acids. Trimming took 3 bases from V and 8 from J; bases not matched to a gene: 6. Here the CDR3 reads CASSDDRARGYTF. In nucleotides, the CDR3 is TGTGCCAGCAGTGATGACAGGGCGAGGGGCTACACCTTC.

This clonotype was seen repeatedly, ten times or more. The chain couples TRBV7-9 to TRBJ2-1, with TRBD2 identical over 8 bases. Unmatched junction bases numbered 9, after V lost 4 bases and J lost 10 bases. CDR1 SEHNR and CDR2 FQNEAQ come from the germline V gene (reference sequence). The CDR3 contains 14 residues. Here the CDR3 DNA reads TGTGCCAGCAGCTCTATTCCGGGACTAGAAGAGCAGTTCTTC. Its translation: CASSSIPGLEEQFF.

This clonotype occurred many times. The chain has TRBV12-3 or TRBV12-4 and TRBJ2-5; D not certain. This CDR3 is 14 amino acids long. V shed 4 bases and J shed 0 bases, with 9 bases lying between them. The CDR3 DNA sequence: TGTGCCAGCAGTTCCCCGTGGGACCAAGAGACCCAGTACTTC. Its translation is CASSSPWDQETQYF.

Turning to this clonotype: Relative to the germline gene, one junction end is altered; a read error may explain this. The chain's CDR3 is CASSLVGQGEQFF. CDR3 bases: TGTGCTAGCAGCTTAGTAGGACAAGGGGAGCAGTTCTTC. The chain joins TRBV7-7 to TRBJ2-3; maybe TRBD1 (5 bases). Judging by the DNA end, TRBJ2-1 fits better; the J call may be wrong. Germline lookup yields CDR1 SSHAT and CDR2 FNYEAQ (reference sequence). This CDR3 comprises 13 residues.

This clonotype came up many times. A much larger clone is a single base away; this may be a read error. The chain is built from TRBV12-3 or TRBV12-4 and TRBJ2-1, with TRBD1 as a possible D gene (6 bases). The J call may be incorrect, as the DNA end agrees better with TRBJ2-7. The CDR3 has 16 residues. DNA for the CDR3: TGTGCCAGCAGTTTCCTCACAGGGAGCTCCTACAATGAGCAGTACTTC. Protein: CASSFLTGSSYNEQYF.

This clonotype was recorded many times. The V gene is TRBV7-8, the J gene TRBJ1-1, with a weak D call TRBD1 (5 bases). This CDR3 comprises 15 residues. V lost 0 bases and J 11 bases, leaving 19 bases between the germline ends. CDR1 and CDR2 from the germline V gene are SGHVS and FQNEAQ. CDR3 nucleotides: TGTGCCAGCAGCTTAGCGGATGGGTACAGGTCTCCCGCTTTCTTT. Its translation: CASSLADGYRSPAFF.

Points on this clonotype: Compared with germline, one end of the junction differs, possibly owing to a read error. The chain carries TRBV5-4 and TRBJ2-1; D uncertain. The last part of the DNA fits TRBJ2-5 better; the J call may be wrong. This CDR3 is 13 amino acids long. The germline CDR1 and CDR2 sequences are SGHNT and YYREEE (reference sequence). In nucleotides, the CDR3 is TGCGCCAGCAGCTTGGGGATGCAAGAGACCCAGTACTTC. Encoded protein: CASSLGMQETQYF.

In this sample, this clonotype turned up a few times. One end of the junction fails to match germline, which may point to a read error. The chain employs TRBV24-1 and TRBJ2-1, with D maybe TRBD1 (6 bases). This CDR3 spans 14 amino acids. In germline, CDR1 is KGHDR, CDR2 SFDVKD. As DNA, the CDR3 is TGTGCCACCAGTGATCCACAGGGTTCGGATACGCACTACTTC. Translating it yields CATSDPQGSDTHYF.

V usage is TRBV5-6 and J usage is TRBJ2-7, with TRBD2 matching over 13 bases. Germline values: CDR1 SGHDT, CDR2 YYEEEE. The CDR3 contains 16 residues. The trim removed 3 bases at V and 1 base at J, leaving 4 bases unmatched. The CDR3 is CASSSVGLAGSYEQYF. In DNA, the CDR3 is TGTGCCAGCAGCTCGGTGGGACTAGCGGGGTCCTACGAGCAGTACTTC. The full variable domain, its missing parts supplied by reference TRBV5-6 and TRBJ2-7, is DAGVTQSPTHLIKTRGQQVTLRCSPKSGHDTVSWYQQALGQGPQFIFQYYEEEERQRGNFPDRFSGHQFPNYSSELNVNALLLGDSALYLCASSSVGLAGSYEQYFGPGTRLTVT.